Below are 8 T cell receptor beta chains sequenced from a single sample in a study of blood T cell repertoires in COVID-19. Assay used: immunoSEQ multiplex PCR; TCRdb lists only in-frame clones, some missing. In the table there are about 300,000 clones, 80% to 90% of which are singletons. Input material: peripheral blood. All receptors come from a man younger than 35 who had recovered from COVID-19.

This CDR3 is CASSPRGDRSRTDTQYF. DNA for the CDR3: TGTGCCAGCAGCCCTCGAGGCGACAGGTCCCGCACAGATACGCAGTATTTT. This rearrangement joins TRBV7-3 to TRBJ2-3; D may be TRBD1 (6 bases). CDR1 is SGHTA and CDR2 is FQGTGA in the germline V gene. The CDR3 runs to 17 residues. Trimming removed 5 bases at V and 1 base at J, with 19 bases between.

This chain connects TRBV7-8 to TRBJ1-1; D ambiguous. Germline V gives CDR1 SGHVS, CDR2 FQNEAQ. Trimming removed 5 bases at V and 3 bases at J, with 10 bases between. The CDR3 is 13 residues long. CDR3: CASSPLRDTEAFF. CDR3 bases: TGTGCCAGCAGCCCGCTTCGCGACACTGAAGCTTTCTTT.

The chain carries TRBV6-6 and TRBJ1-6, with D hard to call. From germline, CDR1 is MNHNY and CDR2 SVGAGI (reference sequence). V shed 2 bases and J shed 8 bases, with 10 bases lying between them. The CDR3 sequence is 14 residues long. As DNA, the CDR3 is TGTGCCAGCAGTTACGCGGAGATGGATTCACCCCTCCACTTT. Encoded protein: CASSYAEMDSPLHF.

On this clone itself: The sample has other DNA sequences that encode this CDR3 too. The genes are TRBV9 and TRBJ1-2; 9 nucleotides match TRBD1. With V trimmed by 8 bases and J by 3 bases, 8 bases remained unmatched. CDR1 and CDR2 (germline): SGDLS, YYNGEE. This CDR3 is built from 14 residues. The CDR3 nucleotides read TGTGCCAGTACTCCGGGACAGGGCGACTATGGCTACACCTTC. It is translated as CASTPGQGDYGYTF. Full variable domain (missing parts from reference TRBV9 and TRBJ1-2): DSGVTQTPKHLITATGQRVTLRCSPRSGDLSVYWYQQSLDQGLQFLIQYYNGEERAKGNILERFSAQQFPDLHSELNLSSLELGDSALYFCASTPGQGDYGYTFGSGTRLTVV.

The genes are TRBV15 and TRBJ1-1, with a weak D call TRBD1 (5 bases). This CDR3 comprises 15 residues. V shed 3 bases and J shed 8 bases, with 19 bases lying between them. CDR1 and CDR2 (germline): LNHNV, YYDKDF (reference sequence). The CDR3 DNA reads TGTGCCACCAGCAGCGACAAGGGGCAGGGTCGAGAAGCTTTCTTT. This encodes CATSSDKGQGREAFF. The whole variable domain, filled in from reference TRBV15 and TRBJ1-1, reads DAMVIQNPRYQVTQFGKPVTLSCSQTLNHNVMYWYQQKSSQAPKLLFHYYDKDFNNEADTPDNFQSRRPNTSFCFLDIRSPGLGDTAMYLCATSSDKGQGREAFFGQGTRLTVV.

The chain links TRBV7-2 to TRBJ2-5; 10 bases are shared with TRBD2. The ends lost 5 bases at V and 5 bases at J; junction bases unmatched: 11. The CDR3 sequence is 16 residues long. CDR1 and CDR2 (germline): SGHTA, FQGNSA. The CDR3: CASSGLAGAPGETQYF. CDR3 nucleotides: TGTGCCAGCAGCGGGCTAGCGGGGGCCCCGGGGGAGACCCAGTACTTC.

This chain joins TRBV28 and TRBJ2-3; 10 bases are a match to TRBD2. Losses at the gene ends were 5 bases for V and 1 base for J; bases not matched to a gene: 3. This CDR3 has 15 residues. The germline V gene encodes CDR1 MDHEN and CDR2 SYDVKM. CDR3: CASSRGTSGTDTQYF. The CDR3 DNA sequence: TGTGCCAGCAGTCGGGGGACTAGCGGCACAGATACGCAGTATTTT.

The chain carries TRBV11-3 and TRBJ2-7; 11 bases match TRBD2. Germline V gene sequence: CDR1 SGHNT, CDR2 YENEEA. J lost 12 bases, V lost 1 base, and 5 bases had no gene match. The CDR3 length is 13 residues. In DNA, the CDR3 is TGTGCCAGCAGCTTAGGACTAGCGGGAACCCCGTACTTC. As protein: CASSLGLAGTPYF.